This T cell receptor (beta chain) originates from a study of blood T cell repertoires in COVID-19 (dated by TCRdb to 2020 to 2021). In terms of the full investigation: Samples covering the acute and convalescent phases of COVID-19 were provided by collaborators in the United States, Italy and Spain. The material from the prospective study consisted of cDNA or gDNA derived from T cells, B-cell-depleted T cells, or PBMCs. The dataset comprised deeply sampled blood TCRbeta repertoires from subjects exposed to, actively infected with, or recovered from COVID-19. The repertoires were made available in a free public database intended to serve as a resource for research on the immune response to SARS-CoV-2. Samples came from the ongoing ImmuneRACE study (first 160 participants) plus 1,254 subjects from 6 global collaborators. Nearly every sample came with metadata listing a de-identified subject ID, COVID-19 status, age in years and sex. Where available, HLA class I and class II types were taken from metadata supplied by the sample provider and were not determined by assay-based typing.

The junction shows trimming of 0 bases on V and 2 bases on J, plus 16 bases between the germline ends. Including cysteine and phenylalanine, the CDR3 has 17 amino acids. The CDR3 DNA has 51 bases and is translated from base 1. Based on the germline V gene, the CDR1 and CDR2 sequences are LGHNT and FRNRAP. With regard to this clone: Its antigen target is currently unknown. One base away there is no much larger clone; base qualities are not given.

Enrolling through a virtual design, the prospective study's participants ranged in age from roughly 18 to 90 years and lived across around 25 United States geographic areas. Cohort assignment in the prospective study relied on participant-reported clinical history from a screening survey and a study questionnaire. Recovered participants in ImmuneRACE Cohort 3 were defined by two consecutive negative NP/OP PCR tests, clearance by a healthcare professional, or resolution of symptoms. Each participant in the prospective study had whole blood, serum and a nasopharyngeal or oropharyngeal swab collected by mobile phlebotomists. Over a roughly 2-month period, participants in the prospective study had the option of providing additional blood draws and questionnaires. Prospective study blood samples were shipped either frozen or at room temperature before DNA extraction. Broader findings and caveats from the paper: Clinical and demographic metadata were provided uncurated, with the amount varying by source and participant.

TCRbeta CDR3 regions were amplified from genomic DNA using the immunoSEQ Assay, a bias-controlled multiplex PCR. As for the original processing: The number of nucleated cells in each sample was estimated by amplification of reference gene primers within the assay. Sequence reads were collapsed and filtered to measure the absolute abundance of every unique TCRbeta CDR3 rearrangement. Productive Simpson clonality was computed per sample as the square root of Simpson's diversity index over productive rearrangements. TCRdb limited this immuneACCESS table to in-frame rearrangements with V and J called. A share of clones is missing; checked studies link under half to unresolved V genes, and the rest is unexplained. D and trimming come from the DNA, and the V and J calls and clone size come from that table. This sample holds more than 300,000 clones; approximately 84% were observed only once. The ten largest clones capture about 4.2% of the sample.

The chain is assembled from TRBV12-5 and TRBJ1-1, with the D segment identity uncertain. The sample was PBMCs or T cells enriched from blood (not recorded which). This receptor was identified in a man aged 30 to 45 who had recovered from COVID-19. The nucleotides read TGTGCTAGTGGTTTGGTTTGGGCCGGCAGTTTTAACACTGAAGCTTTCTTT. It translates to CASGLVWAGSFNTEAFF.